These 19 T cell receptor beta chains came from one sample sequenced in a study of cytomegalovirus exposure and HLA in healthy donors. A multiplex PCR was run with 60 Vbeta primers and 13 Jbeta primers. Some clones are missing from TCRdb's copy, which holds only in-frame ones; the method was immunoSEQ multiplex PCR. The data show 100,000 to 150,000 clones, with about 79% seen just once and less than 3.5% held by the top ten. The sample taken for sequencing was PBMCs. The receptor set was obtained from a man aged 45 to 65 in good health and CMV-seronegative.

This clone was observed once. As DNA, the CDR3 is TGTGCCAGCAGTTTCCCCCCGGGACTCTCGGACGGCGATACGCAGTATTTT. It is translated as CASSFPPGLSDGDTQYF. V gene TRBV2 combines with J gene TRBJ2-3; perhaps TRBD2 as D (6 bases). Per the germline V gene, CDR1 is SNHLY and CDR2 is FYNNEI. Trimming removed 5 bases at V and 6 bases at J, with 24 bases between. The CDR3 consists of 17 residues.

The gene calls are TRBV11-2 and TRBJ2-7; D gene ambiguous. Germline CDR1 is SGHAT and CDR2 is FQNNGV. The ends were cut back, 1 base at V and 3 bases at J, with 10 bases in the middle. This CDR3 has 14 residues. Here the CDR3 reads CASSLGVRSYEQYF. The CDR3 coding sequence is TGTGCCAGCAGCTTAGGGGTAAGGAGCTACGAGCAGTACTTC.

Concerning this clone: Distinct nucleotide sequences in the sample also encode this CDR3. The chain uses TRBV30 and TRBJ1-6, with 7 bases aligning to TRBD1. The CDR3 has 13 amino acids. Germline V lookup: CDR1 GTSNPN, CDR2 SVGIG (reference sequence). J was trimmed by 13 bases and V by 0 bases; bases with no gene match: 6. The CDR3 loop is CAWSVGQNTPLHF. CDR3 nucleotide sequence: TGTGCCTGGAGTGTGGGACAGAATACCCCCCTCCACTTT.

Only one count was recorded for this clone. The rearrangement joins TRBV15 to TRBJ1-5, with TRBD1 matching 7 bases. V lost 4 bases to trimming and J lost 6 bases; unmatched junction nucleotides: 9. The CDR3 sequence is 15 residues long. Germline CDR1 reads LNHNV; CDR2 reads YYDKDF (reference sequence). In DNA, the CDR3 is TGTGCCACCAGCAACACGAGGGGGCAGGGTCAGCCCCAGCATTTT. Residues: CATSNTRGQGQPQHF.

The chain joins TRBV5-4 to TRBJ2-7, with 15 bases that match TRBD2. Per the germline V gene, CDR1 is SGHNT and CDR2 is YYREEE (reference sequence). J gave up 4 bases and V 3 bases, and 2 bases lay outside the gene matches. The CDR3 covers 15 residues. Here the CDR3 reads CASSWTSGGAYEQYF. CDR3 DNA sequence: TGTGCCAGCAGCTGGACTAGCGGGGGGGCATACGAGCAGTACTTC.

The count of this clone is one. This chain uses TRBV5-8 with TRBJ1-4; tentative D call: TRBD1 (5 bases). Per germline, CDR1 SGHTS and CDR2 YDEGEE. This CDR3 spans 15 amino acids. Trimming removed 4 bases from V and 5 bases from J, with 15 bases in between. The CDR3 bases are TGTGCCAGCAGCGAATGGGAGGACATAAATGAAAAACTGTTTTTT. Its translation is CASSEWEDINEKLFF.

CDR3 residues: CASSIGGALEGEKLFF. In DNA form, the CDR3 reads TGTGCCAGTAGTATAGGAGGAGCCCTTGAAGGAGAAAAACTGTTTTTT. V usage is TRBV19 and J usage is TRBJ1-4; D unresolved. The V gene lost 1 base and the J gene lost 8 bases, with 17 bases spanning the gap. In germline, CDR1 is LNHDA, CDR2 SQIVND (reference sequence). CDR3 size: 16 residues. Drawing the rest from reference TRBV19 and TRBJ1-4, the complete variable domain is DGGITQSPKYLFRKEGQNVTLSCEQNLNHDAMYWYRQDPGQGLRLIYYSQIVNDFQKGDIAEGYSVSREKKESFPLTVTSAQKNPTAFYLCASSIGGALEGEKLFFGSGTQLSVL.

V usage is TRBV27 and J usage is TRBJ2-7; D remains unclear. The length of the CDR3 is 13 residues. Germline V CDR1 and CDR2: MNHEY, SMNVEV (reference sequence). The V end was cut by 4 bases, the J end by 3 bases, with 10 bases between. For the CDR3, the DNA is TGTGCCAGCAGTTCTTTACAGCACTACGAGCAGTACTTC. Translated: CASSSLQHYEQYF.

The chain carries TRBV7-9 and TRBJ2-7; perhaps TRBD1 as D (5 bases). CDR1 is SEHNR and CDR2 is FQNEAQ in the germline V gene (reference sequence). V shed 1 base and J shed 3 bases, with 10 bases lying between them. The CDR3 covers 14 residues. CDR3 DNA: TGTGCCAGCAGCTTAGGGCAGGGTGTCTACGAGCAGTACTTC. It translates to CASSLGQGVYEQYF.

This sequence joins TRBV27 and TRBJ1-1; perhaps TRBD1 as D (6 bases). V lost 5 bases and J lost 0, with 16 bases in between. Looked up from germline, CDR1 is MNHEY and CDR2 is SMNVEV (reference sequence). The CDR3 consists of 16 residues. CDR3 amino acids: CASSPLFAGVNTEAFF. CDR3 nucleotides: TGTGCCAGCAGTCCCCTTTTTGCAGGGGTGAACACTGAAGCTTTCTTT.

The CDR3 DNA sequence: TGTGCCTGGAGTGTAACGGGAGGCGGGGGCTACACCTTC. Protein: CAWSVTGGGGYTF. V is TRBV30 and J is TRBJ1-2; no clear D gene. Germline CDR1 and CDR2: GTSNPN and SVGIG (reference sequence). The CDR3 has 13 amino acids. The V end lost 0 bases, the J end lost 8 bases, and 13 bases lay between the germline ends.

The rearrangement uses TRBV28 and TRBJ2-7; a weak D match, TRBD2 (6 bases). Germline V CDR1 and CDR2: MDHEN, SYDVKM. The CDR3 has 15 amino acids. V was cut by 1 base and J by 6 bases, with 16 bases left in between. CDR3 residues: CASSLSTSIGGEQYF. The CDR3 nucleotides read TGTGCCAGCAGTTTATCCACTTCCATCGGGGGCGAGCAGTACTTC.

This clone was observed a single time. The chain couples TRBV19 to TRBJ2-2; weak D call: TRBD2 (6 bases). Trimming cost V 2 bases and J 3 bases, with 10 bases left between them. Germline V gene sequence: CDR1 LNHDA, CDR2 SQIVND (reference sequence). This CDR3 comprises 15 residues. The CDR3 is CASSIQGGYTGELFF. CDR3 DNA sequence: TGTGCCAGTAGTATACAGGGAGGTTACACCGGGGAGCTGTTTTTT.

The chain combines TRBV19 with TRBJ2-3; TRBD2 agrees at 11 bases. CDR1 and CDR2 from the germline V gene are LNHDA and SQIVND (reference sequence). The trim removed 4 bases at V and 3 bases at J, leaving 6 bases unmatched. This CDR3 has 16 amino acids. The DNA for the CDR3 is TGTGCCAGTAGTACACTCGGGACTAGCGGAACAGATACGCAGTATTTT. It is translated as CASSTLGTSGTDTQYF.

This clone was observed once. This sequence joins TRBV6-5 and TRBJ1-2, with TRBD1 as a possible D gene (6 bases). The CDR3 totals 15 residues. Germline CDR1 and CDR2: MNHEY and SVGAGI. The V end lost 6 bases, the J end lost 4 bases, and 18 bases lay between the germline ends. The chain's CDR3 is CASRRDRSSPYGYTF. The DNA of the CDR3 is TGTGCCAGCAGAAGAGACAGGTCATCCCCCTATGGCTACACCTTC.

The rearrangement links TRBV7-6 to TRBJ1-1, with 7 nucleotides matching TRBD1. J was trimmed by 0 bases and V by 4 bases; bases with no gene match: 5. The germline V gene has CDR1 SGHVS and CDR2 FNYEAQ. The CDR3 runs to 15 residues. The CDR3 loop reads CASSSLTGMNTEAFF. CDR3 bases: TGTGCCAGCAGCTCACTGACAGGGATGAACACTGAAGCTTTCTTT.

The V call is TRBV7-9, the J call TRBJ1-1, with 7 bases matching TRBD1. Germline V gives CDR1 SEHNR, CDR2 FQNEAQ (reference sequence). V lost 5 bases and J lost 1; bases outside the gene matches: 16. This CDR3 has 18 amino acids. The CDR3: CASSPNLDRAFRNTEAFF. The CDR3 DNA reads TGTGCCAGCAGCCCGAACCTAGACAGGGCTTTCAGGAACACTGAAGCTTTCTTT. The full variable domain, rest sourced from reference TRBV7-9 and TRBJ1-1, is DTGVSQNPRHKITKRGQNVTFRCDPISEHNRLYWYRQTLGQGPEFLTYFQNEAQLEKSRLLSDRFSAERPKGSFSTLEIQRTEQGDSAMYLCASSPNLDRAFRNTEAFFGQGTRLTVV.

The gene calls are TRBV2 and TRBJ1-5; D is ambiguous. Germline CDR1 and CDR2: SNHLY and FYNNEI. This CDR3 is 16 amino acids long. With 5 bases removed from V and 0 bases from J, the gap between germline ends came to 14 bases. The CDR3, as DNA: TGTGCCAGCAGTAGCCAATCGGGTTATAGCAATCAGCCCCAGCATTTT. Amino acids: CASSSQSGYSNQPQHF.

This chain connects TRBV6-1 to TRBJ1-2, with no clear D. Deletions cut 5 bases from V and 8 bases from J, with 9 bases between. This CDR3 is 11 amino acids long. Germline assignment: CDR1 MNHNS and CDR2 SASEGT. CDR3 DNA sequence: TGTGCCAGCAGTATGACGGAGGGCTACACCTTC. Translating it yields CASSMTEGYTF.